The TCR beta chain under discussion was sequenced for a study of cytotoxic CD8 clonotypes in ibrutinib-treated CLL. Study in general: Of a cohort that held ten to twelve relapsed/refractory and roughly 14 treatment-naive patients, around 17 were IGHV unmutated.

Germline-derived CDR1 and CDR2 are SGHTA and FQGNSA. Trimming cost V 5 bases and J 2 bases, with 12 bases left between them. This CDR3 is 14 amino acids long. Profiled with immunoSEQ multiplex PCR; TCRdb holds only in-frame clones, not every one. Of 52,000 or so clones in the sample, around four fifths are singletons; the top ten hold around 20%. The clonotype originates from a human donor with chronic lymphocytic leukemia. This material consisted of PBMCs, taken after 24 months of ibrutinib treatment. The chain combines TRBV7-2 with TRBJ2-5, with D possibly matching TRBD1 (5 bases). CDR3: CASSKARQQETQYF. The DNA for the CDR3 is TGTGCCAGCAGCAAAGCTCGACAGCAAGAGACCCAGTACTTC.